This T cell receptor (beta chain) stems from a study of T-cell reconstitution after alpha-beta-depleted transplantation in children. Regarding the study as a whole: About two months after transplant, alpha-beta T cells reportedly came from several hundred expanded graft clones. It was newly produced T cells that mostly accounted for T-cell counts and diversity one year after transplant. Surviving recipient T cells and thymic progenitors accounted for the high day-60 TCRbeta diversity observed in some patients.

The sample holds a few counts of this clonotype. No antigen is known for it. Per the germline V gene, CDR1 is LGHNA and CDR2 is YSLEER. The CDR3 runs 16 residues. V was trimmed by 1 base and J by 2 bases, leaving 14 bases between them. Library preparation (for TCRbeta) was performed with unique molecular identifiers. TCRdb re-called the PCR reads through MiXCR, storing one row per CDR3 protein. Here the sample spans approximately 980,000 distinct CDR3 sequences, about 29% being singletons. J is TRBJ2-5 and V is TRBV4-3, with D possibly being TRBD2 (6 bases). This TCR came from a boy younger than two who had a stem cell transplant for SCID, so the T cells may come from the graft donor. Material: PBMCs, mostly from graft donor cells, obtained 360 days after TCRalphabeta/CD19-depleted stem cell transplant. The CDR3 loop is CASSQVGASAQETQYF. The CDR3 DNA is TGCGCCAGCAGCCAAGTCGGGGCTAGCGCACAAGAGACCCAGTACTTC.